This T cell receptor (beta chain) was sequenced for a study of OX40 agonist ivuxolimab in advanced cancers. Overall study context: Ivuxolimab is a fully human IgG2 antibody that activates OX40 (CD134). Checkpoint inhibitors had been given previously to around 38% of patients. Study-level findings and limits: Expanded clones were, on average, more numerous in CD8+ T cells than in CD4+. The work left the antigen specificity of expanded peripheral T cells undetermined.

Regarding this clone: The antigen is unknown.

Assay used: immunoSEQ multiplex PCR; TCRdb lists only in-frame clones, some missing. The table records about 110,000 clones, around 93% of them present only once. The sequence was collected from an adult with an advanced solid tumor such as melanoma, head and neck, liver or kidney cancer. Sequencing was performed on CD4+ or CD8+ T cells sorted from blood, taken in a trial of the OX40 agonist ivuxolimab.

CDR3 amino acids: CASHRGHSQETQYF. DNA for the CDR3: TGTGCCAGCCACCGGGGCCACTCCCAAGAGACCCAGTACTTC. The rearrangement joins TRBV2 to TRBJ2-5; D may be TRBD1 or TRBD2 (5 bases each). This CDR3 has 14 amino acids. Germline V gene lookup returns CDR1 SNHLY and CDR2 FYNNEI. V lost 8 bases, J lost 1 base, and 14 bases lay in between. Variable domain in full (rest from reference TRBV2 and TRBJ2-5): EPEVTQTPSHQVTQMGQEVILRCVPISNHLYFYWYRQILGQKVEFLVSFYNNEISEKSEIFDDQFSVERPDGSNFTLKIRSTKLEDSAMYFCASHRGHSQETQYFGPGTRLLVL.